This T cell receptor beta chain was sequenced for a study of blood T cell repertoires in COVID-19. Sequenced by immunoSEQ multiplex PCR; TCRdb stores in-frame clones only, minus some. In the table there are approximately 100,000 clones, approximately 84% of which are singletons. The CDR3 has 15 amino acids. Germline-derived CDR1 and CDR2 are SGHNT and YYREEE (reference sequence). Trimming removed 4 bases at V and 5 bases at J, with 17 bases between. The sequencing sample was made of peripheral blood. The chain combines TRBV5-4 with TRBJ2-3; D might be TRBD2 (7 bases). This TCR was sampled from a woman aged 55-70 years with acute or convalescent COVID-19. CDR3 loop: CASSVNRGALDTQYF. For the CDR3, the DNA is TGTGCCAGCAGCGTGAACCGGGGGGCCTTAGATACGCAGTATTTT. The whole variable domain, remainder taken from reference TRBV5-4 and TRBJ2-3, is ETGVTQSPTHLIKTRGQQVTLRCSSQSGHNTVSWYQQALGQGPQFIFQYYREEENGRGNFPPRFSGLQFPNYSSELNVNALELDDSALYLCASSVNRGALDTQYFGPGTRLTVL.